This T cell receptor (beta chain) was retrieved from a study of T cell changes during pregnancy in multiple sclerosis. Sequenced by immunoSEQ multiplex PCR; TCRdb stores in-frame clones only, minus some. This sample has over 50,000 clones, with roughly 90% found just once. With V trimmed by 5 bases and J by 1 base, 2 bases remained unmatched. There are 14 residues in the CDR3. The germline CDR1 and CDR2 sequences are SGHTA and FQGNSA. J is TRBJ2-4 and V is TRBV7-2; 7 bases map to TRBD1. This specimen consisted of CD4+ T cells from peripheral blood mononuclear cells, obtained after pregnancy. This clonotype originated in a female donor with multiple sclerosis, enrolled in a pregnancy study. CDR3 amino acids: CASSPDRAKNIQYF. In DNA, the CDR3 is TGTGCCAGCAGCCCGGACAGGGCCAAAAACATTCAGTACTTC.